This T cell receptor (beta chain) is drawn from a study of PD-L1 blockade in urothelial cancer. At the level of the study: Blood samples had a median of around 150,000 T cells.

TCRdb's copy holds only in-frame clones and misses some; the assay was immunoSEQ multiplex PCR. The data contain roughly 16,000 clones, around 87% of them singletons. The trim removed 3 bases at V and 4 bases at J, leaving 2 bases unmatched. Germline V CDR1 and CDR2: WNHNN, SYGVQD (reference sequence). This CDR3 spans 14 amino acids. The source is a man aged 45 to 65 with urothelial cancer. Sample: PBMCs, taken around atezolizumab (anti-PD-L1) treatment. This rearrangement joins TRBV10-1 to TRBJ2-1; TRBD2 matches 8 bases. The CDR3 bases are TGCGCCAGCAGTGACCCGGGGGGGTACAATGAGCAGTTCTTC. Its translation is CASSDPGGYNEQFF.